The 32 T cell receptor beta chains listed next were all sequenced from one sample in a study of cytomegalovirus exposure and HLA in healthy donors. In the PCR, 60 Vbeta and 13 Jbeta primers were used. TCRdb's table, derived via immunoSEQ multiplex PCR, lists solely in-frame clones and lacks some. This table holds around 150,000 clones, about 80% found once. The specimen was PBMCs. These receptors all stem from a man in his thirties or forties in good health and CMV-seronegative.

The chain links TRBV28 to TRBJ1-5, with D uncertain. V was cut by 6 bases and J by 0 bases, with 27 bases left in between. This CDR3 spans 20 amino acids. Germline V gene data show CDR1 as MDHEN and CDR2 as SYDVKM. DNA for the CDR3: TGTGCCAGCAGCCAAACCCTCTCTGGGCGCGGAGGCGGTAGCAATCAGCCCCAGCATTTT. This gives the protein CASSQTLSGRGGGSNQPQHF.

This chain joins TRBV15 and TRBJ2-5; D might be TRBD2 (6 bases). CDR1 is LNHNV, CDR2 YYDKDF, per germline (reference sequence). This CDR3 spans 16 amino acids. V was pared by 0 bases and J by 5 bases, with 16 bases between. This CDR3 is CATSRDWVMEGETQYF. CDR3 bases: TGTGCCACCAGCAGAGATTGGGTAATGGAGGGGGAGACCCAGTACTTC. The entire variable domain, with the rest obtained from reference TRBV15 and TRBJ2-5, is as follows: DAMVIQNPRYQVTQFGKPVTLSCSQTLNHNVMYWYQQKSSQAPKLLFHYYDKDFNNEADTPDNFQSRRPNTSFCFLDIRSPGLGDTAMYLCATSRDWVMEGETQYFGPGTRLLVL.

In this sample, this clone turned up a few times. The genes are TRBV7-2 and TRBJ1-1; D might be TRBD1 (6 bases). With 1 base removed from V and 6 bases from J, the gap between germline ends came to 12 bases. The CDR3 extends over 14 amino acids. Germline CDR1 and CDR2: SGHTA and FQGNSA. The CDR3: CASSLVQGGAEAFF. Written as DNA, the CDR3 is TGTGCCAGCAGCTTAGTACAGGGTGGCGCTGAAGCTTTCTTT.

V is TRBV28 and J is TRBJ1-1; D not certain. The CDR3 contains 14 residues. V lost 6 bases to trimming and J lost 7 bases, with 18 bases between them. Germline V gene data show CDR1 as MDHEN and CDR2 as SYDVKM. The CDR3 nucleotides read TGTGCCAGCAGCCTACTAGGGAGCGGGATTGAAGCTTTCTTT. It yields the protein CASSLLGSGIEAFF. The variable domain in full, completed from reference TRBV28 and TRBJ1-1, reads DVKVTQSSRYLVKRTGEKVFLECVQDMDHENMFWYRQDPGLGLRLIYFSYDVKMKEKGDIPEGYSVSREKKERFSLILESASTNQTSMYLCASSLLGSGIEAFFGQGTRLTVV.

This chain links TRBV27 with TRBJ2-2, with 13 positions matching TRBD2. The germline V gene encodes CDR1 MNHEY and CDR2 SMNVEV (reference sequence). With 0 bases clipped from V and 6 bases from J, the junction kept 4 bases outside the gene matches. This CDR3 has 17 residues. CDR3 coding DNA: TGTGCCAGCAGTTTATCCCAAGGACTAGCGGGAGCCGGGGAGCTGTTTTTT. Translation gives CASSLSQGLAGAGELFF.

With regard to this clone: Germline is not matched at one junction end, which may reflect a read error. The chain joins TRBV7-2 to TRBJ2-3, with D possibly being TRBD2 (6 bases). Germline CDR1 SGHTA, CDR2 FQGNSA. This CDR3 contains 13 residues. This CDR3 is CASSLESLRRGVF. The CDR3 DNA reads TGTGCCAGCAGCTTAGAGAGCCTCCGGAGGGGAGTTTTT. Drawing the rest from reference TRBV7-2 and TRBJ2-3, the complete variable domain is GAGVSQSPSNKVTEKGKDVELRCDPISGHTALYWYRQSLGQGLEFLIYFQGNSAPDKSGLPSDRFSAERTGGSVSTLTIQRTQQEDSAVYLCASSLESLRRGVFGPGTRLTVL.

This rearrangement joins TRBV28 to TRBJ2-1, with a weak D call TRBD2 (6 bases). The CDR3 is 14 amino acids. Germline V gene data show CDR1 as MDHEN and CDR2 as SYDVKM. V was trimmed by 7 bases and J by 3 bases, leaving 13 bases between them. The CDR3: CASIPGLHYNEQFF. CDR3 coding DNA: TGTGCCAGCATCCCGGGACTCCACTACAATGAGCAGTTCTTC.

The V and J genes are TRBV7-2 and TRBJ2-2, with D possibly being TRBD1 (5 bases). The V end was cut by 1 base, the J end by 3 bases, with 9 bases between. Germline CDR1 and CDR2: SGHTA and FQGNSA. The CDR3 totals 15 residues. The CDR3 is CASSLDRTHTGELFF. Here the CDR3 DNA reads TGTGCCAGCAGCTTAGATCGGACACACACCGGGGAGCTGTTTTTT.

This chain joins TRBV5-6 and TRBJ2-7; 9 nucleotides agree with TRBD1. Trimming at V came to 4 bases and at J to 4 bases, leaving 6 bases not matched to a gene. CDR3 length: 14 residues. CDR1 is SGHDT and CDR2 is YYEEEE in the germline V gene. The DNA for the CDR3 is TGTGCCAGCAGCCCGCAGGGACAGGGATACGAGCAGTACTTC. It is translated as CASSPQGQGYEQYF.

The rearrangement uses TRBV28 and TRBJ2-5, with TRBD1 identical over 8 bases. Near its end, the DNA agrees better with TRBJ2-7, so the J call may be wrong. CDR1 is MDHEN and CDR2 is SYDVKM in the germline V gene. The CDR3 runs to 15 residues. CDR3 sequence (DNA): TGTGCCAGCAGTTCTCCTCTGGACAGGGCCTACGAGCAGTACTTC. Its protein is CASSSPLDRAYEQYF.

The rearrangement links TRBV5-1 to TRBJ2-2; 7 bases are a match to TRBD2. Germline V gives CDR1 SGHRS, CDR2 YFSETQ. V dropped 5 bases and J dropped 5; count of bases not matched to a gene: 9. The CDR3 length is 15 residues. The CDR3 nucleotides are TGCGCCAGCAGACTCCTCCAGGGAGGGACCGGGGAGCTGTTTTTT. Protein sequence: CASRLLQGGTGELFF.

The CDR3 sequence is CASSLEEAPKHTQYF. CDR3 in DNA: TGTGCCAGCAGCCTTGAGGAGGCACCCAAGCATACGCAGTATTTT. J is TRBJ2-3 and V is TRBV5-5; perhaps TRBD2 as D (5 bases). CDR1 is SGHKS and CDR2 is YYEKEE in the germline V gene (reference sequence). The length of the CDR3 is 15 residues. V lost 4 bases, J lost 7 bases, and 19 bases lay in between.

V and J are TRBV6-5 and TRBJ2-7, with 7 nucleotides matching TRBD1. Germline values: CDR1 MNHEY, CDR2 SVGAGI. Trimming removed 7 bases from V and 9 bases from J; junction bases left unmatched: 18. The CDR3 has 15 residues. CDR3 amino acids: CASTYEAGGVAVQYF. In DNA form, the CDR3 reads TGTGCCAGCACCTACGAGGCAGGGGGTGTCGCGGTGCAGTACTTC.

The V gene is TRBV9, the J gene TRBJ2-3; 9 nucleotides match TRBD2. The CDR3 sequence is 17 residues long. Germline CDR1 is SGDLS and CDR2 is YYNGEE. With 3 bases clipped from V and 4 bases from J, the junction kept 12 bases outside the gene matches. As DNA, the CDR3 is TGTGCCAGCAGCGCTAGCGGAGCGGGAGGTTGGGCAGATACGCAGTATTTT. Its protein is CASSASGAGGWADTQYF.

The V and J genes are TRBV6-5 and TRBJ2-1, with 12 bases matching TRBD2. Germline loops: CDR1 MNHEY, CDR2 SVGAGI. CDR3 length: 15 amino acids. J was trimmed by 9 bases and V by 0 bases; bases with no gene match: 3. CDR3 protein: CASSYSLAGGFEQFF. The CDR3 nucleotides read TGTGCCAGCAGTTACTCACTAGCGGGGGGTTTTGAGCAGTTCTTC.

In this sample, this clone turned up once. The gene calls are TRBV11-3 and TRBJ2-3; D gene unclear. Looked up from germline, CDR1 is SGHNT and CDR2 is YENEEA. The CDR3 consists of 14 residues. V was trimmed by 0 bases and J by 1 base, leaving 5 bases between them. CDR3 coding DNA: TGTGCCAGCAGCTTAGAGGGCGGCACAGATACGCAGTATTTT. Translating gives CASSLEGGTDTQYF.

This chain uses TRBV7-3 with TRBJ1-1; weak D call: TRBD1 (6 bases). The CDR3 has 15 amino acids. V dropped 5 bases and J dropped 1 base, with 14 bases sitting between them. Germline CDR1 and CDR2: SGHTA and FQGTGA. The CDR3 DNA is TGTGCCAGCAGCCTTCTAGGGGGACAGAACACTGAAGCTTTCTTT. Its protein product is CASSLLGGQNTEAFF. Full variable domain (remainder filled in from reference TRBV7-3 and TRBJ1-1): GAGVSQTPSNKVTEKGKYVELRCDPISGHTALYWYRQSLGQGPEFLIYFQGTGAADDSGLPNDRFFAVRPEGSVSTLKIQRTERGDSAVYLCASSLLGGQNTEAFFGQGTRLTVV.

The gene calls are TRBV7-7 and TRBJ2-3; no definite D call. V lost 1 base to trimming and J lost 0 bases, with 14 bases between them. The CDR3 has 17 residues. Germline CDR1 is SSHAT and CDR2 is FNYEAQ (reference sequence). Here the CDR3 DNA reads TGTGCCAGCAGCTTAGGCGACTCTCCATCAAGCACAGATACGCAGTATTTT. It is translated as CASSLGDSPSSTDTQYF.

The chain is built from TRBV6-6 and TRBJ1-3, with D possibly being TRBD1 (6 bases). The CDR3 loop spans 13 amino acids. Germline V gene sequence: CDR1 MNHNY, CDR2 SVGAGI (reference sequence). V lost 6 bases and J 7 bases, leaving 13 bases between the germline ends. For the CDR3, the DNA is TGTGCCAGCAGCAAGGACAGTTTGAACACCATATATTTT. Translating it yields CASSKDSLNTIYF.

This chain joins TRBV28 and TRBJ1-1, with D possibly TRBD1 on 6 matching bases. Germline CDR1 is MDHEN and CDR2 is SYDVKM. V gave up 2 bases and J gave up 7 bases, with 17 bases separating them. This CDR3 is built from 15 residues. The CDR3 nucleotides read TGTGCCAGCAGTTTAACTGGCAGGGGAGGGGGTGAAGCTTTCTTT. This translates into CASSLTGRGGGEAFF.

This sequence joins TRBV19 and TRBJ2-7, with a weak D call TRBD2 (6 bases). This CDR3 has 14 residues. The germline CDR1 and CDR2 sequences are LNHDA and SQIVND (reference sequence). V was pared by 3 bases and J by 3 bases, with 12 bases between. The CDR3 loop is CASSIGGSYYEQYF. The DNA of the CDR3 is TGTGCCAGTAGTATTGGAGGGAGCTACTACGAGCAGTACTTC.

The rearrangement joins TRBV30 to TRBJ2-1; 9 bases line up with TRBD2. The CDR3 runs 15 residues. Unmatched junction bases numbered 15, after V lost 6 bases and J lost 9 bases. Germline CDR1 GTSNPN, CDR2 SVGIG (reference sequence). The CDR3, as DNA: TGTGCCTGTCCAATTCGCGGGAGGGCCTCGGGTGAGCAGTTCTTC. It translates to CACPIRGRASGEQFF. Based on the CDR3 plus reference TRBV30 and TRBJ2-1, the full variable domain is SQTIHQWPATLVQPVGSPLSLECTVEGTSNPNLYWYRQAAGRGLQLLFYSVGIGQISSEVPQNLSASRPQDRQFILSSKKLLLSDSGFYLCACPIRGRASGEQFFGPGTRLTVL.

The rearrangement joins TRBV6-6 to TRBJ2-1, with D possibly matching TRBD2 (6 bases). Germline CDR1 MNHNY, CDR2 SVGAGI (reference sequence). Between the trimmed V and J ends, which lost 5 bases and 10 bases, there was a span of 15 bases. CDR3 length: 13 amino acids. The CDR3 DNA reads as TGTGCCAGCAGTCCACGACTAGAGGGGGAGCAGTTCTTC. Residues: CASSPRLEGEQFF.

The chain couples TRBV5-5 to TRBJ2-3; the match to TRBD2 covers 8 bases. CDR3 size: 14 residues. Germline CDR1 and CDR2: SGHKS and YYEKEE (reference sequence). Trimming cost V 4 bases and J 6 bases; bases outside gene matches: 7. The DNA for the CDR3 is TGTGCCAGCAGCCCCGGGAGGGGGTACGATACGCAGTATTTT. Its protein is CASSPGRGYDTQYF.

A word on this clone: Mismatch with germline at one junction end may stem from a read error. The chain combines TRBV28 with TRBJ2-7; D may be TRBD1 (5 bases). The CDR3 is made up of 14 amino acids. CDR1 is MDHEN and CDR2 is SYDVKM in the germline V gene. In DNA, the CDR3 is TGTGCCTGCAGTAGACCAGGGTCTACCTACGAGCAGTACTTC. It translates to CACSRPGSTYEQYF.

V and J are TRBV7-2 and TRBJ2-5, with TRBD1 matching 9 bases. The DNA end lines up better with TRBJ2-7; the J call may be wrong. CDR3 length: 14 residues. Germline CDR1 SGHTA, CDR2 FQGNSA. The DNA of the CDR3 is TGTGCCAGCAGCTTCCAGACAGGGGGCTACGAGCAGTACTTC. It yields the protein CASSFQTGGYEQYF.

The CDR3 bases are TGTGCCAGCAGCTTCACAGGGGGTAAATTCTATGAGCAGTTCTTC. It codes for CASSFTGGKFYEQFF. The rearrangement joins TRBV5-6 to TRBJ2-7, with TRBD1 matching over 8 bases. The end of the DNA fits TRBJ2-1 better, so the J call may be wrong. Germline V gene lookup returns CDR1 SGHDT and CDR2 YYEEEE. The CDR3 sequence is 15 residues long.

V and J are TRBV28 and TRBJ1-5; TRBD1 aligns across 8 bases. This CDR3 is built from 15 residues. V trimming: 6 bases; J trimming: 6 bases; junction bases outside the gene matches: 10. Germline V gives CDR1 MDHEN, CDR2 SYDVKM. CDR3 sequence: CASRGGQGISQPQHF. As DNA, the CDR3 is TGTGCCAGCAGGGGCGGACAGGGAATCAGTCAGCCCCAGCATTTT.

The rearrangement links TRBV7-2 to TRBJ1-2; tentative D call: TRBD1 (5 bases). Germline values: CDR1 SGHTA, CDR2 FQGNSA. The CDR3 runs 15 residues. Trimming removed 3 bases from V and 3 bases from J, with 14 bases in between. CDR3 nucleotides: TGTGCCAGCAGCTTCCGGGGGAGTGCCGACTATGGCTACACCTTC. Protein product: CASSFRGSADYGYTF.

This clone showed up just once. The rearrangement joins TRBV10-1 to TRBJ2-1; 8 nucleotides line up with TRBD1. The V and J ends lost 0 bases and 10 bases, in that order; junction bases with no gene match: 5. The CDR3 spans 14 residues. Germline loops: CDR1 WNHNN, CDR2 SYGVQD (reference sequence). The CDR3 loop reads CASSESGTGGEQFF. In DNA form, the CDR3 reads TGCGCCAGCAGTGAGTCCGGGACAGGAGGGGAGCAGTTCTTC.

The chain uses TRBV9 and TRBJ1-4, with 8 bases that match TRBD1. Germline lookup yields CDR1 SGDLS and CDR2 YYNGEE. V lost 2 bases to trimming and J lost 8 bases; unmatched junction nucleotides: 8. The CDR3 is 15 amino acids. This CDR3 reads CASSVTGAMGEKLFF. The CDR3 region has the DNA TGTGCCAGCAGCGTGACAGGGGCGATGGGGGAAAAACTGTTTTTT.

The J gene is TRBJ2-1, the V gene TRBV11-2, with 9 nucleotides matching TRBD2. Germline values: CDR1 SGHAT, CDR2 FQNNGV. V lost 3 bases to trimming and J lost 2 bases; unmatched junction nucleotides: 14. This CDR3 region has 19 residues. CDR3 nucleotides: TGTGCCAGCAGCTTTATCGGTATTAGGAGCGGGGGGCCCTACAATGAGCAGTTCTTC. This translates into CASSFIGIRSGGPYNEQFF. The full variable domain, completed using reference TRBV11-2 and TRBJ2-1, is EAGVAQSPRYKIIEKRQSVAFWCNPISGHATLYWYQQILGQGPKLLIQFQNNGVVDDSQLPKDRFSAERLKGVDSTLKIQPAKLEDSAVYLCASSFIGIRSGGPYNEQFFGPGTRLTVL.